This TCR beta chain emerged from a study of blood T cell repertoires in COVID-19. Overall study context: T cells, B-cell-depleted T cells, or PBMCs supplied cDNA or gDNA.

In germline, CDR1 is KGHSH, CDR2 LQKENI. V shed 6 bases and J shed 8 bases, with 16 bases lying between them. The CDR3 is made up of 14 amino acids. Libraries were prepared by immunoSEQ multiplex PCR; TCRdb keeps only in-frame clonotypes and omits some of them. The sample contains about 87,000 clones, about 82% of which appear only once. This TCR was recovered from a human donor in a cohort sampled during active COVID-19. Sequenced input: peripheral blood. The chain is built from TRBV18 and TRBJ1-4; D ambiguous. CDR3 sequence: CASSPGSTGEKLFF. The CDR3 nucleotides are TGTGCCAGCTCCCCTGGGTCAACGGGGGAAAAACTGTTTTTT.